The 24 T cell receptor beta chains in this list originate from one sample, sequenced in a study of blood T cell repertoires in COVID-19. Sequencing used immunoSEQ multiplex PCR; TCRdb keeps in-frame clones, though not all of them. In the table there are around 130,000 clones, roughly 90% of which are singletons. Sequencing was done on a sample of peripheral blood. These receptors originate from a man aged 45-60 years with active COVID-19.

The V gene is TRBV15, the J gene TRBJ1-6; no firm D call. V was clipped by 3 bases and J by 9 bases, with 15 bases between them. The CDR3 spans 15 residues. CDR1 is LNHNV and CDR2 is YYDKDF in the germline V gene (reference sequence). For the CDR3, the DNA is TGTGCCACCAGCAGTGGGCAAAGGAGGAGTTCACCCCTCCACTTT. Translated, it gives CATSSGQRRSSPLHF.

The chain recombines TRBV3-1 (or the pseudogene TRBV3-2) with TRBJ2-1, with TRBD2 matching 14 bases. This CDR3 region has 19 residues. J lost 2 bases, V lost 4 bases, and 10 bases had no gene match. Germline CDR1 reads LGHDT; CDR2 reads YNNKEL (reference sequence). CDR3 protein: CASSRIGTSGSGAYNEQFF. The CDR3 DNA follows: TGTGCCAGCAGCCGTATCGGGACTAGCGGGAGCGGAGCCTACAATGAGCAGTTCTTC.

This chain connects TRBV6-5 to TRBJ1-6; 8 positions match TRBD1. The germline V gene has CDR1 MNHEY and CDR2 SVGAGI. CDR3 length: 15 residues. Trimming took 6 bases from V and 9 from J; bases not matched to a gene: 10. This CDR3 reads CASRPQGQAFSPLHF. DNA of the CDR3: TGTGCCAGCAGACCCCAGGGACAGGCCTTTTCACCCCTCCACTTT.

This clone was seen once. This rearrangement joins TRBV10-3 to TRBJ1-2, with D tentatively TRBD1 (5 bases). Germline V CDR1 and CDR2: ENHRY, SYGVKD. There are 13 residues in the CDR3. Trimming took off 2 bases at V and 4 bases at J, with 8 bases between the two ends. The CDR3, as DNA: TGTGCCATCAGTGAGGGACACCTCTATGGCTACACCTTC. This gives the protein CAISEGHLYGYTF.

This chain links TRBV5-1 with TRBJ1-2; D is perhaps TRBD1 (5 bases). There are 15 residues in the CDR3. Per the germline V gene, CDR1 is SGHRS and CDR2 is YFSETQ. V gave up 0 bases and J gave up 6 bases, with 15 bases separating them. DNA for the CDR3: TGCGCCAGCAGCTTGGGGTGGGGGGAAGAGAATGGCTACACCTTC. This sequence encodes CASSLGWGEENGYTF.

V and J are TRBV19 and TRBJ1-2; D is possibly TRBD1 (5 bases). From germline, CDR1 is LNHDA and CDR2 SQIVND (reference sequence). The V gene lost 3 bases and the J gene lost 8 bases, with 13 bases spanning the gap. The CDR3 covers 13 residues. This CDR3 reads CASSIGSGRGYTF. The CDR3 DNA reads TGTGCCAGTAGTATTGGCTCAGGGCGCGGCTACACCTTC.

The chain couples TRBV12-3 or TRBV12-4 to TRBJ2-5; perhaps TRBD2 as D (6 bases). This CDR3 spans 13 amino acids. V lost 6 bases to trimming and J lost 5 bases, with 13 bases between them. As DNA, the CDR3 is TGTGCCAGCAGAAAGTCGGGGGAGGAGACCCAGTACTTC. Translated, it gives CASRKSGEETQYF.

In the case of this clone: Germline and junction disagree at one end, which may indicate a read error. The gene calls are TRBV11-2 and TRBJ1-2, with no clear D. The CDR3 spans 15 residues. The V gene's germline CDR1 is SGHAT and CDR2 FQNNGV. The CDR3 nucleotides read TGTGCCAGCAGCTTAGATCGAGGCGGATCCTATGGCCACACCTTC. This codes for CASSLDRGGSYGHTF. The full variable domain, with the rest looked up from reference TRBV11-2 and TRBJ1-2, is EAGVAQSPRYKIIEKRQSVAFWCNPISGHATLYWYQQILGQGPKLLIQFQNNGVVDDSQLPKDRFSAERLKGVDSTLKIQPAKLEDSAVYLCASSLDRGGSYGHTFGSGTRLTVV.

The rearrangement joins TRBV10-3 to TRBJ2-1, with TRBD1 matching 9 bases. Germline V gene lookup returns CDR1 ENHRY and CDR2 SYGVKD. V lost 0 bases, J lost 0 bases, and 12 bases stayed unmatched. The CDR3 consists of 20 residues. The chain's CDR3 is CAISESGTGSLSSSYNEQFF. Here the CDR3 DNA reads TGTGCCATCAGTGAGTCGGGGACAGGGTCCCTCTCTAGCTCCTACAATGAGCAGTTCTTC.

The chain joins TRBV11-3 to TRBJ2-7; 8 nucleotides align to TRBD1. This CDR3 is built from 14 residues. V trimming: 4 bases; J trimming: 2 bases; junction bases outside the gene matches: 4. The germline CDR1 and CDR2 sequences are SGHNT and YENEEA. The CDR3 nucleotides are TGTGCCAGCAGCTCGACAGGGGCCCCCTACGAGCAGTACGTC. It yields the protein CASSSTGAPYEQYV.

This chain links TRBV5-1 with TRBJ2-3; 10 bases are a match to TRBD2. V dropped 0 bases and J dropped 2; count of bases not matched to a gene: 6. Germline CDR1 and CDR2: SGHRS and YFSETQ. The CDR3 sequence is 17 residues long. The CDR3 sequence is CASSLALAGDLTDTQYF. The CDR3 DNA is TGCGCCAGCAGCTTGGCGCTAGCGGGAGACCTCACAGATACGCAGTATTTT.

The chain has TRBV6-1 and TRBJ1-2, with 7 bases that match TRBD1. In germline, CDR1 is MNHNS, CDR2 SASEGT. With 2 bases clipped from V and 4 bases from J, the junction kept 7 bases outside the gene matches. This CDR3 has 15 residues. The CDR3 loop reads CASSETAGTVYGYTF. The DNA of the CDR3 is TGTGCCAGCAGTGAAACTGCGGGGACAGTCTATGGCTACACCTTC.

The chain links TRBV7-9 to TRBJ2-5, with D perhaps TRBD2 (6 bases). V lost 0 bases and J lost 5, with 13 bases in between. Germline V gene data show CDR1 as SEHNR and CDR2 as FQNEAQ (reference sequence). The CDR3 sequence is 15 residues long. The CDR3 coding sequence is TGTGCCAGCAGCTTAGCCGGCGGGGATACGGAGACCCAGTACTTC. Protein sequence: CASSLAGGDTETQYF.

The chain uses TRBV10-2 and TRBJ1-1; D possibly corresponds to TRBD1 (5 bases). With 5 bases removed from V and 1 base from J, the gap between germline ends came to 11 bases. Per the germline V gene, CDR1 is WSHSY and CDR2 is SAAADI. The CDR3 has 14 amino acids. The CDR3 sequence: CASSPQDTNTEAFF. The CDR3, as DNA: TGCGCCAGCAGTCCACAGGACACGAACACTGAAGCTTTCTTT.

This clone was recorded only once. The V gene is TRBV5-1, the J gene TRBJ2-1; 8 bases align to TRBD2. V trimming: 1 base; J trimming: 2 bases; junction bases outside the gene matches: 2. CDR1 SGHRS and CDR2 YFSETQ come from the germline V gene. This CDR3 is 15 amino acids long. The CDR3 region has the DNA TGCGCCAGCAGCTTGCAACTAGCGGCCTACAATGAGCAGTTCTTC. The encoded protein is CASSLQLAAYNEQFF. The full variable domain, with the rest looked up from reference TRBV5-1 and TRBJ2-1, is KAGVTQTPRYLIKTRGQQVTLSCSPISGHRSVSWYQQTPGQGLQFLFEYFSETQRNKGNFPGRFSGRQFSNSRSEMNVSTLELGDSALYLCASSLQLAAYNEQFFGPGTRLTVL.

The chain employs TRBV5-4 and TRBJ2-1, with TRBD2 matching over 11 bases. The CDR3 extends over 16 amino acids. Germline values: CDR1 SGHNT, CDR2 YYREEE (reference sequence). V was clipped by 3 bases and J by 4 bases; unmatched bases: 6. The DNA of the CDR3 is TGTGCCAGCAGCTGGACCGGGACTAGCGGTTACAATGAGCAGTTCTTC. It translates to CASSWTGTSGYNEQFF.

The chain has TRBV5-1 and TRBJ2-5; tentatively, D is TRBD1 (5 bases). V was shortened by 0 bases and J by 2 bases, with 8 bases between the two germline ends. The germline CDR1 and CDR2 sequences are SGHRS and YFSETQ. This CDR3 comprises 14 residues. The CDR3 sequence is CASSLVQGQETQYF. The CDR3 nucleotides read TGCGCCAGCAGCTTGGTCCAGGGACAAGAGACCCAGTACTTC.

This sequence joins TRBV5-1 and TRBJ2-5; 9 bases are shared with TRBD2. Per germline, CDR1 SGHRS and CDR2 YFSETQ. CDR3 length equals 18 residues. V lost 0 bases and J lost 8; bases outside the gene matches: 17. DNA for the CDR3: TGCGCCAGCAGCTTGGGGTTGGCTAGCGGGATGCTCCCGGGAACCCAGTACTTC. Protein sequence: CASSLGLASGMLPGTQYF.

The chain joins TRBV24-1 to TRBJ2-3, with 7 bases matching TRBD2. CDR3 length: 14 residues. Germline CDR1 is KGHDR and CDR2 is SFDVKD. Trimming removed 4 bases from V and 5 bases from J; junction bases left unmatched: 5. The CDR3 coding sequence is TGTGCCACCAGTGAAAGCGGGAATCAAGATACGCAGTATTTT. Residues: CATSESGNQDTQYF.

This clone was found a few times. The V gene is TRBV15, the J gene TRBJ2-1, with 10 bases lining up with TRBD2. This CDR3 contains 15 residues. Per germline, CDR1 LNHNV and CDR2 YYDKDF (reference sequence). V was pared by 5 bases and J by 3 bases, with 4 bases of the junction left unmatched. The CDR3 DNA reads TGTGCCACCAGCGGTACTAGCGGGGTCTACAATGAGCAGTTCTTC. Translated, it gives CATSGTSGVYNEQFF.

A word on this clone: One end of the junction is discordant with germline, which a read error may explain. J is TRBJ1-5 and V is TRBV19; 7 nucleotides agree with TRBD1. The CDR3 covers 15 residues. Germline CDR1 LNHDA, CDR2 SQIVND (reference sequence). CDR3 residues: CVSRGTVYSNQPQHF. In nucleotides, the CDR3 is TGTGTCAGTAGGGGGACAGTGTATAGCAATCAGCCCCAGCATTTT.

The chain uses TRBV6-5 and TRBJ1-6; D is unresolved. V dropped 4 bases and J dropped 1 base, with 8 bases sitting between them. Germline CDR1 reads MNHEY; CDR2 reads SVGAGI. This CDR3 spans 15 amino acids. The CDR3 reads CASSSRGSYNSPLHF. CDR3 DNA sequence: TGTGCCAGCAGTTCACGAGGGTCCTATAATTCACCCCTCCACTTT.

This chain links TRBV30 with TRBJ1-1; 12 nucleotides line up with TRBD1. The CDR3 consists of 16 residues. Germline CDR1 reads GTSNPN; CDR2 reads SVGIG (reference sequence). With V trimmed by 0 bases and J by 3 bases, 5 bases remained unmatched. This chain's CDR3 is CAWSVPGTGGHTEAFF. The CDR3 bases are TGTGCCTGGAGTGTCCCCGGGACAGGGGGCCACACTGAAGCTTTCTTT.

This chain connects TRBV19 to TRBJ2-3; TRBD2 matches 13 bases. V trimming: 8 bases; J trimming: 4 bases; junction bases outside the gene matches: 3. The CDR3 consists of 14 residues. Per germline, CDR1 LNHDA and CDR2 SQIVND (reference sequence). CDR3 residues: CASRLAGGSDTQYF. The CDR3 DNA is TGTGCCAGTCGACTAGCGGGAGGCTCAGATACGCAGTATTTT.